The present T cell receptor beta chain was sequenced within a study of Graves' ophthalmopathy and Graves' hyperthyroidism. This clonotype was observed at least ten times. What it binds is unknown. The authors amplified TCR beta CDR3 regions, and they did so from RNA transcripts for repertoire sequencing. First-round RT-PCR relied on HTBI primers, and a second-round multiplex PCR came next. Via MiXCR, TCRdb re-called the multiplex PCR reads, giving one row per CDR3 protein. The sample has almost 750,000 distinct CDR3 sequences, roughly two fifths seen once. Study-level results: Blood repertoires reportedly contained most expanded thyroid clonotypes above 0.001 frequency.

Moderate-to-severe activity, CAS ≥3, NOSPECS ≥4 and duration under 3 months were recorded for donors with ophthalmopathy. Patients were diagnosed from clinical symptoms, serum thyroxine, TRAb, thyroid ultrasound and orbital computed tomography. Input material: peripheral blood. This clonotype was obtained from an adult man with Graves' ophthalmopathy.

The CDR3 here is CASSSRPVGNANTEAFF. The DNA of the CDR3 is TGTGCCAGCAGCTCTCGGCCTGTCGGGAACGCGAACACTGAAGCTTTCTTT. This chain uses TRBV7-9 with TRBJ1-1; D not certain. V was trimmed by 4 bases and J by 1 base, leaving 19 bases between them. This CDR3 region has 17 residues. Germline CDR1 and CDR2: SEHNR and FQNEAQ (reference sequence).